This T cell receptor (beta chain) comes out of a study of shared clonotypes between healthy human individuals. This CDR3 comprises 13 residues. The V end was cut by 5 bases, the J end by 4 bases, with 8 bases between. Germline V gene lookup returns CDR1 KGHSH and CDR2 LQKENI. The CD4+ fraction was divided into a CD45RA+ naive subset and a CD45RA-negative memory subset. A note on this clone: This specimen includes other DNA sequences encoding the same CDR3.

Libraries were prepared by immunoSEQ multiplex PCR; TCRdb keeps only in-frame clonotypes and omits some of them. This table holds 1.5 million to 1.9 million clones, 98% found once. This clonotype originated in a man aged 25-45 years in good health. The sample taken for sequencing was naive CD4+ T cells sorted from blood. Stated subset: CD45RA+ positively selected. The chain joins TRBV18 to TRBJ1-4; possibly TRBD1 for D (6 bases). The CDR3 reads CASSGQSNEKLFF. CDR3 coding DNA: TGTGCCAGCTCAGGACAGAGTAATGAAAAACTGTTTTTT.